This is a list of T cell receptor beta chains from one sample in a study of blood T cells in healthy people across ages. One entry per CDR3 protein, called by TCRdb with MiXCR from the 5' RACE reads. This sample carries over 600,000 distinct CDR3 sequences, 40% to 50% of them seen once, and the ten largest clones take 25% to 35%. Sample: blood. Receptors were obtained from an elderly man in good health. CDR3s include the opening cysteine and the closing phenylalanine or tryptophan. A D gene is named only where the DNA matches it firmly. Size is stated for part of the rows, as once, few or many counts, or as a class when the clone is expanded.

V gene: TRBV2; clone size: many; D gene: TRBD2; J gene: TRBJ2-5; CDR3 DNA: TGTGCCAGCAGTGATTGGACTAGCGGGGGCCAAGAGACCCAGTACTTC; CDR3 protein: CASSDWTSGGQETQYF
V gene: TRBV7-9; clone size: few; D gene: NA; J gene: TRBJ1-2; CDR3 DNA: TGTGCCAGCAGCTTCGAGACAGAATATGGCTACACCTTC; CDR3 protein: CASSFETEYGYTF
V gene: TRBV9; clone size: few; D gene: NA; J gene: TRBJ1-1; CDR3 DNA: TGTGCCAGCAGCGGGGGACATTCCAACACTGAAGCTTTCTTT; CDR3 protein: CASSGGHSNTEAFF
V gene: TRBV4-3; clone size: NA; D gene: NA; J gene: TRBJ2-1; CDR3 DNA: TGCGCCAGCAGCCAAGGTTGGGCCCCCCTTGAGCAGTTCTTC; CDR3 protein: CASSQGWAPLEQFF
V gene: TRBV7-2; clone size: NA; D gene: NA; J gene: TRBJ2-5; CDR3 DNA: TGTGCCAGCAGCCCTAGCGTTCAAGAGACCCAGTACTTC; CDR3 protein: CASSPSVQETQYF
V gene: TRBV20-1; clone size: NA; D gene: NA; J gene: TRBJ2-1; CDR3 DNA: TGCAGTGCTAGGCACGACTCCCGCAATGAGCAGTTCTTC; CDR3 protein: CSARHDSRNEQFF
V gene: TRBV20-1; clone size: NA; D gene: TRBD1; J gene: TRBJ2-1; CDR3 DNA: TGCAGTGCTAGCGGGACAGGGCACTACAATGAGCAGTTCTTC; CDR3 protein: CSASGTGHYNEQFF
V gene: TRBV6-4; clone size: NA; D gene: NA; J gene: TRBJ2-3; CDR3 DNA: TGTGCCAGCAGCGTATTCGGGGCAGATACGCAGTATTTT; CDR3 protein: CASSVFGADTQYF
V gene: TRBV4-3; clone size: few; D gene: NA; J gene: TRBJ2-2; CDR3 DNA: TGCGCCAGCAGCCAGGGGGAACCAACCGGGGAGCTGTTTTTT; CDR3 protein: CASSQGEPTGELFF
V gene: TRBV29-1; clone size: NA; D gene: NA; J gene: TRBJ1-4; CDR3 DNA: TGCAGCGTTGCTGGCGCACAGAATGAAAAACTGTTTTTT; CDR3 protein: CSVAGAQNEKLFF
V gene: TRBV28; clone size: NA; D gene: TRBD2; J gene: TRBJ2-1; CDR3 DNA: TGTGCCAGCACCACAGCTCCCGGGACTAGCGGAAGCTCCTACAATGAGCAGTTCTTC; CDR3 protein: CASTTAPGTSGSSYNEQFF
V gene: TRBV6-5; clone size: NA; D gene: TRBD1; J gene: TRBJ2-5; CDR3 DNA: TGTGCCAGCAGTTACACGGGGACAGGGCGACGGGAGACCCAGTACTTC; CDR3 protein: CASSYTGTGRRETQYF
V gene: TRBV9; clone size: NA; D gene: NA; J gene: TRBJ2-5; CDR3 DNA: TGTGCCAGCAGCGTAGCTACGGGGGTAGAAGAGACCCAGTACTTC; CDR3 protein: CASSVATGVEETQYF
V gene: TRBV20-1; clone size: NA; D gene: NA; J gene: TRBJ2-1; CDR3 DNA: TGCAGTGCTAGACACGGACTCAAGTTAGACAATGAGCAGTTCTTC; CDR3 protein: CSARHGLKLDNEQFF
V gene: TRBV20-1; clone size: many; D gene: TRBD1; J gene: TRBJ1-2; CDR3 DNA: TGCAGTGCTCAACGGGACAGGGATTATGGCTACACCTTC; CDR3 protein: CSAQRDRDYGYTF
V gene: TRBV20-1; clone size: NA; D gene: TRBD2; J gene: TRBJ2-7; CDR3 DNA: TGCAGTGGTTTTGGCGGGAGGTACGAGCAGTACTTC; CDR3 protein: CSGFGGRYEQYF
V gene: TRBV3-1; clone size: NA; D gene: TRBD1; J gene: TRBJ1-6; CDR3 DNA: TGTGCCAGCAGCCGACTCGCGGGACAGGGGACACCCCTCCACTTT; CDR3 protein: CASSRLAGQGTPLHF
V gene: TRBV7-2; clone size: NA; D gene: NA; J gene: TRBJ2-3; CDR3 DNA: TGTGCCAGCAGCACAACCTCGCGATCCCTTGGAGATACGCAGTATTTT; CDR3 protein: CASSTTSRSLGDTQYF
V gene: TRBV14; clone size: few; D gene: NA; J gene: TRBJ2-1; CDR3 DNA: TGTGCCAGCAGCCAAGATGTGAACAGACCCGGAGAGCAGTTCTTC; CDR3 protein: CASSQDVNRPGEQFF
V gene: TRBV7-8; clone size: few; D gene: TRBD1; J gene: TRBJ2-3; CDR3 DNA: TGTGCCAGCAGCTTTGTGGGACAGGGGGGACGCGATACGCAGTATTTT; CDR3 protein: CASSFVGQGGRDTQYF